This entry lists 28 T cell receptor gamma chains sequenced from one sample in a study of gamma delta lymphoproliferative disorders and STAT genes. TCRdb re-called the multiplex PCR reads with CATT. The table records approximately 650 gamma-chain clones, 20% to 30% of them present only once. Sequencing used genomic DNA taken from PBMCs of patients and controls. Sequences were obtained from blood. These receptors were obtained from a human donor in good health.

The chain employs TRGV4 and TRGJ1 or TRGJ2. The J gene, not given by TCRdb, was assigned here from a germline match of the nucleotide sequence. The CDR3 has 12 residues. Germline V gene lookup returns CDR1 EGSTGY and CDR2 YDSYTSSV. V shed 2 bases, J shed 12 bases, and the junction held 10 bases outside the gene matches. Here the CDR3 reads CATWDDPGGKLF. In DNA, the CDR3 is TGTGCCACCTGGGATGACCCTGGGGGGAAACTCTTT.

In its sample, this clone ranks as large. The V and J genes are TRGV5 and TRGJ1 or TRGJ2. TCRdb records no J gene; here it was assigned by comparing the DNA to germline. Germline CDR1 VINAFY, CDR2 YDVSNSKD. Trimming took 0 bases from V and 3 from J; bases not matched to a gene: 8. This CDR3 is built from 15 residues. CDR3: CATWDRATIYYKKLF. CDR3 nucleotide sequence: TGTGCCACCTGGGACAGGGCAACAATTTATTATAAGAAACTCTTT.

This clone is judged medium-sized. The chain carries TRGV11 and TRGJ1 or TRGJ2. TRGV11 is assigned to the ORF class and has an uncertain function. Trimming cost V 2 bases and J 10 bases; bases outside gene matches: 2. The CDR3 contains 11 residues. CDR3 sequence: CACWIRRKKLF. CDR3 nucleotides: TGTGCCTGCTGGATTAGGCGGAAGAAACTCTTT.

CDR3 nucleotide sequence: TGTGCCACCTGGGCCGCGTTAAAGAAACTCTTT. This codes for CATWAALKKLF. The chain has TRGV4 and TRGJ1 or TRGJ2. Here the J gene came from matching the DNA to germline, since TCRdb omits it. This CDR3 contains 11 residues. Unmatched junction bases numbered 8, after V lost 5 bases and J lost 10 bases. Germline CDR1 and CDR2: EGSTGY and YDSYTSSV.

About this clone itself: No DNA is shown, since the ends of the CDR3 on it are uncertain; the CDR3 is the one TCRdb lists. V gene assignment gives TRGV9, but the J gene was left uncalled. Germline V gene sequence: CDR1 GITISATS, CDR2 ISYDGTV (reference sequence). The CDR3 extends over 21 residues, inclusive of both ends. CDR3 sequence: CALWEVRPNSIRNSLAVEQHF.

This clone was seen a single time. J gene calling gave no result, while the V gene is TRGV10. TRGV10 carries the ORF label, with uncertain function. This CDR3 comprises 9 residues. CDR3 sequence (DNA): TGTGCTGCGTGGGAGGGCAAACTCTTT. This translates into CAAWEGKLF.

This clone is large within its sample. The chain employs TRGV5 and TRGJ1 or TRGJ2. TCRdb carries no J gene annotation; the J gene was assigned here by matching the DNA with germline. The CDR3 contains 14 residues. Germline trimming cut 5 bases from V and 0 bases from J; bases unmatched to any gene: 7. Germline CDR1 is VINAFY and CDR2 is YDVSNSKD. The CDR3: CATWGPSNYYKKLF. The CDR3, as DNA: TGTGCCACCTGGGGACCTTCGAATTATTATAAGAAACTCTTT.

On this clone itself: A far larger clone is one nucleotide away, so this likely arose from a read error. Other DNA sequences in this specimen translate into the identical CDR3. The chain joins TRGV4 to TRGJ1 or TRGJ2. The J gene, left out of TCRdb, was set here by checking the DNA against germline. CDR3 length equals 13 residues. Germline V CDR1 and CDR2: EGSTGY, YDSYTSSV. CDR3 nucleotides: TGCGCCACCTCTTTACTCCCTTATTATAAGAAACTCTTT. Residues: CATSLLPYYKKLF.

This clone is labeled large. This chain links TRGV4 with TRGJ1 or TRGJ2. The J gene, left out of TCRdb, was set here by checking the DNA against germline. The CDR3 extends over 14 amino acids. Germline loops: CDR1 EGSTGY, CDR2 YDSYTSSV. After removal of 5 bases from V and 1 base from J, the junction contained 8 bases not matched to a gene. The CDR3 bases are TGTGCCACCTGGGCCCGTGGCAATTATTATAAGAAACTCTTT. Translating gives CATWARGNYYKKLF.

CDR3 DNA: TGTGCCACCTGGGATGCCACTTGTTATAAGAAACTCTTT. It codes for CATWDATCYKKLF. The rearrangement joins TRGV8 to TRGJ1 or TRGJ2. Here the J gene was assigned by germline matching of the DNA, as TCRdb has none. The CDR3 has 13 amino acids. Germline trimming cut 3 bases from V and 6 bases from J; bases unmatched to any gene: 8. Germline CDR1 VENAVY, CDR2 YDSYNSRV.

In its sample, this clone ranks as large. This sample includes further DNA sequences coding for the same CDR3. The chain employs TRGV4 and TRGJ1 or TRGJ2. TCRdb offers no J gene call, so here the DNA was matched to germline to obtain one. J lost 3 bases, V lost 8 bases, and 10 bases had no gene match. The CDR3 is 13 residues long. Looked up from germline, CDR1 is EGSTGY and CDR2 is YDSYTSSV. The CDR3 loop is CATSLLPYYKKLF. CDR3 DNA sequence: TGTGCCACCTCTTTACTCCCTTATTATAAGAAACTCTTT.

This clone has only a few counts. TCRdb's listed protein matches a much larger clone and diverges from this DNA's translation at residue 3, likely through a read error; the protein shown comes from the DNA. This CDR3 is CAAWDREYKKLF. The CDR3 nucleotides read TGTGCCGCCTGGGATAGGGAGTATAAGAAACTCTTT. The rearrangement uses TRGV8 and TRGJ1 or TRGJ2. TCRdb carries no J gene annotation; the J gene was assigned here by matching the DNA with germline. The CDR3 spans 12 residues. The V gene's germline CDR1 is VENAVY and CDR2 YDSYNSRV.

This clone is large in the sample. J is TRGJ1 or TRGJ2 and V is TRGV10. Matching the DNA to germline supplied the J gene, which TCRdb does not give. TRGV10 is reported as an ORF; its role is uncertain. The V and J ends lost 8 bases and 3 bases, in that order; junction bases with no gene match: 8. The CDR3 extends over 13 amino acids. The CDR3 nucleotides are TGTGCTGCGTGGGCCATGACTTATTATAAGAAACTCTTT. It is translated as CAAWAMTYYKKLF.

By share, this clone ranks as large. V and J are TRGV2 and TRGJ1 or TRGJ2. TCRdb carries no J gene annotation; the J gene was assigned here by matching the DNA with germline. The CDR3 extends over 11 amino acids. Germline V gives CDR1 EGSNGY, CDR2 YDSYNSKV. The junction had 2 bases not matched to a gene; V was cut back by 1 base and J by 8 bases. CDR3: CATWDGHKKLF. CDR3 coding DNA: TGTGCCACCTGGGACGGCCATAAGAAACTCTTT.

This clone is labeled large. The J gene is TRGJP2, the V gene TRGV2. Here the J gene came from matching the DNA to germline, since TCRdb omits it. The CDR3 loop spans 16 amino acids. CDR1 EGSNGY and CDR2 YDSYNSKV come from the germline V gene. V was pared by 1 base and J by 2 bases, with 7 bases of the junction left unmatched. CDR3 nucleotides: TGTGCCACCTGGGACGGCCCCCTAAGTAGTGATTGGATCAAGACGTTT. It codes for CATWDGPLSSDWIKTF.

This clone occurred a few times. This likely stems from a read error, as it lies one base from a far larger clone. This specimen includes other DNA sequences encoding the same CDR3. This chain connects TRGV2 to TRGJ1 or TRGJ2. TCRdb carries no J gene annotation; the J gene was assigned here by matching the DNA with germline. Germline V gives CDR1 EGSNGY, CDR2 YDSYNSKV. CDR3 length equals 14 residues. As DNA, the CDR3 is TGCGCCACCTGGGACGGCCTCTCCGGATATAAGAAACTCTTT. As protein: CATWDGLSGYKKLF.

In this sample, this clone is large. This chain uses TRGV4 with TRGJ1 or TRGJ2. TCRdb records no J gene; here it was assigned by comparing the DNA to germline. V shed 3 bases, J shed 5 bases, and the junction held 1 base outside the gene matches. The CDR3 contains 11 residues. Germline assignment: CDR1 EGSTGY and CDR2 YDSYTSSV. The CDR3 sequence: CATWDHYKKLF. The CDR3 DNA sequence: TGTGCCACCTGGGATCATTATAAGAAACTCTTT.

In its sample, this clone ranks as large. This chain uses TRGV2 with TRGJ1 or TRGJ2. Assignment of the J gene here rests on matching the DNA to germline, because TCRdb gives none. The V gene's germline CDR1 is EGSNGY and CDR2 YDSYNSKV. With V trimmed by 0 bases and J by 0 bases, 8 bases remained unmatched. CDR3 length: 16 amino acids. As DNA, the CDR3 is TGTGCCACCTGGGACGGGCCTCCCCTGAATTATTATAAGAAACTCTTT. Translating it yields CATWDGPPLNYYKKLF.

In this sample, this clone is large (0.1 to 1%). Different DNA sequences within this sample yield the same CDR3. The chain recombines TRGV4 with TRGJ1 or TRGJ2. TCRdb carries no J gene annotation; the J gene was assigned here by matching the DNA with germline. With 1 base clipped from V and 6 bases from J, the junction kept 6 bases outside the gene matches. The length of the CDR3 is 13 residues. The V gene's germline CDR1 is EGSTGY and CDR2 YDSYTSSV. This chain's CDR3 is CATWDGPIYKKLF. As DNA, the CDR3 is TGTGCCACCTGGGATGGCCCAATTTATAAGAAACTCTTT.

By sample fraction, this clone is large. The sample holds other DNA sequences that translate to the same CDR3. J is TRGJ1 or TRGJ2 and V is TRGV10. Matching the DNA to germline supplied the J gene, which TCRdb does not give. TRGV10 is labeled an ORF, and its function is uncertain. The V and J ends lost 8 bases and 3 bases, in that order; junction bases with no gene match: 5. The CDR3 extends over 12 amino acids. This CDR3 is CAAWAVYYKKLF. CDR3 DNA sequence: TGTGCTGCGTGGGCCGTTTATTATAAGAAACTCTTT.

Turning to this clone: The limits of the CDR3 on the DNA are not certain, so only TCRdb's listed CDR3 is given. CDR3 protein: CALWEVRNSLAVEQHF. V gene TRGV9 was called; the J gene was not. Germline V lookup: CDR1 GITISATS, CDR2 ISYDGTV (reference sequence). The CDR3 sequence runs 16 residues, both termini included.

V usage is TRGV10 and J usage is TRGJP1. Because TCRdb records no J gene, it was assigned here through a match of the DNA to germline. TRGV10 is assigned to the ORF class and has an uncertain function. Trimming cost V 9 bases and J 4 bases; bases outside gene matches: 3. This CDR3 region has 12 residues. CDR3 region: CAACGTGWFKIF. The CDR3 DNA reads TGTGCTGCGTGCGGCACTGGTTGGTTCAAGATATTT.

The rearrangement links TRGV10 to TRGJP1. In the absence of a J gene in TCRdb, the DNA was matched to germline to assign it here. TRGV10 falls under the ORF class, with uncertain function. V shed 8 bases and J 7 bases; nucleotides not matched to a gene: 8. The CDR3 length is 13 residues. CDR3 sequence (DNA): TGTGCTGCGTGGGGAATCTATGGTTGGTTCAAGATATTT. This sequence encodes CAAWGIYGWFKIF.

This chain joins TRGV8 and TRGJ1 or TRGJ2. No J gene was available from TCRdb, and it was assigned here by a germline match of the DNA. Germline CDR1 VENAVY, CDR2 YDSYNSRV. The CDR3 is 15 amino acids. V shed 3 bases, J shed 9 bases, and the junction held 17 bases outside the gene matches. CDR3 sequence (DNA): TGTGCCACCTGGGATCACCGGGATGGATTATTTAAGAAACTCTTT. This gives the protein CATWDHRDGLFKKLF.

Within the sample, this clone is large. The gene calls are TRGV10 and TRGJP1. Assignment of the J gene here rests on matching the DNA to germline, because TCRdb gives none. TRGV10 is assigned to the ORF class and has an uncertain function. The CDR3 consists of 14 residues. Losses at the gene ends were 8 bases for V and 4 bases for J; bases not matched to a gene: 8. CDR3 in DNA: TGTGCTGCGTGGGAGAAGATCACTGGTTGGTTCAAGATATTT. Amino acid sequence: CAAWEKITGWFKIF.

This clone was counted a few times. The protein given by TCRdb reflects a much larger clone and differs at residue 3 from this DNA's translation, likely from a read error; the protein shown is the DNA's translation. CDR3 loop: CAAWDGGDWIKTF. The CDR3 DNA reads TGTGCCGCCTGGGACGGGGGTGATTGGATCAAGACGTTT. The chain combines TRGV2 with TRGJP2. The J gene, missing from TCRdb, was assigned here through DNA to germline matching. This CDR3 spans 13 amino acids. Germline V gene data show CDR1 as EGSNGY and CDR2 as YDSYNSKV.

This chain uses TRGV8 with TRGJ1 or TRGJ2. Here the J gene was assigned by germline matching of the DNA, as TCRdb has none. Per the germline V gene, CDR1 is VENAVY and CDR2 is YDSYNSRV. The CDR3 has 11 amino acids. The V gene end was trimmed by 9 bases and the J gene end by 9 bases; junction bases not matched to a gene: 11. Here the CDR3 DNA reads TGTGCCACCCCACGACATCGTAAGAAACTCTTT. Translated: CATPRHRKKLF.

Regarding this clone: Because the CDR3's place on the DNA is in doubt, the DNA is left out and the CDR3 is given as listed by TCRdb. This same CDR3 is encoded by further DNA sequences in the sample. No J gene was called, and the V gene is TRGV2. The CDR3 has 20 residues if both end residues are counted. Germline V CDR1 and CDR2: EGSNGY, YDSYNSKV. The CDR3 sequence: CATWDGLFIIRNSLAVEQHF.